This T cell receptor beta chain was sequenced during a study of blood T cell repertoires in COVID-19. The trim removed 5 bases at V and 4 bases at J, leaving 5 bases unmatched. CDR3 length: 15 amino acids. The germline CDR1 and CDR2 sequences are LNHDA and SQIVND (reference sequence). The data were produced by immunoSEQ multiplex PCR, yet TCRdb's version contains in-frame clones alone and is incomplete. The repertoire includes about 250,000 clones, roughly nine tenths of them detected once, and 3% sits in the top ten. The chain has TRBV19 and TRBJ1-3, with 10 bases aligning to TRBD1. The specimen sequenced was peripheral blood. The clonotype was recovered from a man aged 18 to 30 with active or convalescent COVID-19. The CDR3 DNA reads TGTGCCAGTAGTCGACAGGGGGCGCCGGGAAACACCATATATTTT. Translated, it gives CASSRQGAPGNTIYF.